One T cell receptor beta chain is described in this entry. Antigen specificity is unknown. The data originate from a study of memory CD4+ T cells and cytomegalovirus serostatus. About the research overall: Of the healthy Belgian adults, 9 were CMV seropositive and about two dozen seronegative.

The sort gate was single viable CD3+CD4+CD8-CD45RO+ cells for memory CD4+ T cells. Serostatus was set by detecting CMV pp150, pp28, p38, p52 IgG. After thawing, CD4+ T cells were positively selected. Study-wide points: Suggested: most of the CMV-linked TCR signature lies in CD4+ memory cells.

Produced via immunoSEQ multiplex PCR; TCRdb's table is partial and in-frame only. This table holds about 44,000 clones, 76% found once. CDR1 and CDR2 from the germline V gene are MNHEY and SMNVEV (reference sequence). The CDR3 loop spans 13 amino acids. The V segment lost 11 bases and the J segment 4 bases; nucleotides outside the gene matches: 11. Sequencing used memory CD4+ T cells from blood. This sequence was found in an adult in good health and CMV-seronegative. The gene calls are TRBV27 and TRBJ2-7, with 7 nucleotides matching TRBD1. Here the CDR3 DNA reads TGTGCCTCGGCTGGGACAGATCTTTACGAGCAGTACTTC. Protein sequence: CASAGTDLYEQYF.